This TCR beta chain originates from a study of T cells in localized non-small cell lung cancer. The study's findings and limits: A median of about 50 clones ranked among the top 100 in tumor appeared in adjacent lung. Uninvolved adjacent lung showed peak T cell clonality, exceeding tumor.

The table came from immunoSEQ multiplex PCR; TCRdb's copy has only in-frame clones and leaves some out. Of tens of thousands of clones in the sample, 83% were seen once. Germline lookup yields CDR1 MNHEY and CDR2 SVGAGI. The CDR3 is 14 residues long. Deletions cut 5 bases from V and 0 bases from J, with 8 bases between. Comments on this clone: Its antigen is currently unknown.

J is TRBJ1-3 and V is TRBV6-5; unclear D gene. This specimen was PBMCs, taken before any cancer treatment. This receptor was identified in a man aged 40 to 75 with stage II lung adenocarcinoma. The CDR3 sequence is CASSGYNSGNTIYF. DNA for the CDR3: TGTGCCAGCAGTGGATACAACTCTGGAAACACCATATATTTT.